The 19 T cell receptor beta chains listed next were all sequenced from one sample in a study of cytotoxic CD8 clonotypes in ibrutinib-treated CLL (dated by TCRdb to about 2021). Libraries were prepared through the immunoSEQ multiplex PCR assay. In TCRdb, the immuneACCESS table is reduced to in-frame sequences with V and J assigned. These tables do not hold every clone; where another copy was compared, an unresolved V gene accounts for under half, and the others remain unexplained. This sample is represented by roughly 36,000 clones; roughly three quarters of them were singletons. Clones ranked in the top ten supply approximately 30% of the sample. This specimen consisted of PBMCs, obtained before ibrutinib treatment. The receptors derive from a human donor with chronic lymphocytic leukemia.

The chain employs TRBV2 and TRBJ1-4, with D possibly matching TRBD1 (5 bases). V lost 8 bases and J lost 2, with 18 bases in between. CDR1 is SNHLY, CDR2 FYNNEI, per germline. CDR3 length equals 16 residues. The CDR3 spells CASFGGKPFTNEKLFF. The CDR3 nucleotides read TGTGCCAGCTTTGGGGGAAAGCCTTTCACTAATGAAAAACTGTTTTTT.

A few counts support this clone. The chain couples TRBV25-1 to TRBJ1-1; D ambiguous. V shed 0 bases and J shed 3 bases, with 11 bases lying between them. The CDR3 has 15 residues. Germline V CDR1 and CDR2: MGHDK, SYGVNS. CDR3 sequence reads: CASSEYIGLHTEAFF. CDR3 DNA sequence: TGTGCCAGCAGTGAATATATAGGTTTGCACACTGAAGCTTTCTTT. Full variable domain (rest looked up from reference TRBV25-1 and TRBJ1-1): EADIYQTPRYLVIGTGKKITLECSQTMGHDKMYWYQQDPGMELHLIHYSYGVNSTEKGDLSSESTVSRIRTEHFPLTLESARPSHTSQYLCASSEYIGLHTEAFFGQGTRLTVV.

This clone was picked up a small number of times. This chain joins TRBV18 and TRBJ2-3; D is ambiguous. Germline lookup yields CDR1 KGHSH and CDR2 LQKENI. There are 12 residues in the CDR3. The V end was cut by 3 bases, the J end by 4 bases, with 5 bases between. The CDR3 region is CASSPLSDTQYF. The CDR3 DNA reads TGTGCCAGCTCACCCCTTTCAGATACGCAGTATTTT.

V is TRBV27 and J is TRBJ1-1; possibly TRBD1 for D (5 bases). Germline assignment: CDR1 MNHEY and CDR2 SMNVEV (reference sequence). The ends were cut back, 3 bases at V and 0 bases at J, with 20 bases in the middle. There are 18 residues in the CDR3. CDR3 region: CASSFLTLRPGMNTEAFF. In DNA, the CDR3 is TGTGCCAGCAGTTTCCTCACCCTCAGGCCAGGGATGAACACTGAAGCTTTCTTT.

The chain employs TRBV28 and TRBJ2-6; D possibly corresponds to TRBD1 (6 bases). CDR3 length: 12 residues. Germline lookup yields CDR1 MDHEN and CDR2 SYDVKM. Between the trimmed V and J ends, which lost 1 base and 16 bases, there was a span of 11 bases. The CDR3: CASSLSNRELTF. CDR3 nucleotides: TGTGCCAGCAGTTTATCCAACAGGGAGCTGACTTTC.

The chain is built from TRBV18 and TRBJ2-7; 8 bases fit TRBD2. The CDR3 has 16 residues. The junction had 12 bases not matched to a gene; V was cut back by 3 bases and J by 5 bases. Germline V gene sequence: CDR1 KGHSH, CDR2 LQKENI. Here the CDR3 reads CASSPLGSGRSNEQYF. The CDR3 nucleotides read TGTGCCAGCTCACCCCTCGGAAGCGGGAGAAGCAACGAGCAGTACTTC.

The chain uses TRBV5-1 and TRBJ2-2, with 14 bases that match TRBD2. CDR3 size: 17 residues. Per germline, CDR1 SGHRS and CDR2 YFSETQ. V shed 7 bases, J shed 2 bases, and the junction held 7 bases outside the gene matches. The CDR3 DNA is TGCGCCAGCCGGGGGACTAGCGGGAGCTATAACACCGGGGAGCTGTTTTTT. This gives the protein CASRGTSGSYNTGELFF. Looking up the rest from reference TRBV5-1 and TRBJ2-2 gives the full variable domain: KAGVTQTPRYLIKTRGQQVTLSCSPISGHRSVSWYQQTPGQGLQFLFEYFSETQRNKGNFPGRFSGRQFSNSRSEMNVSTLELGDSALYLCASRGTSGSYNTGELFFGEGSRLTVL.

This chain joins TRBV7-2 and TRBJ2-7, with D uncertain. Trimming left V 5 bases short and J 0 bases short, with 8 bases between. The V gene's germline CDR1 is SGHTA and CDR2 FQGNSA. The CDR3 loop spans 13 amino acids. CDR3 bases: TGTGCCAGCAGCAAAGGCAACTCCTACGAGCAGTACTTC. Residues: CASSKGNSYEQYF.

This clone was seen a handful of times. The chain is built from TRBV7-8 and TRBJ1-2; D remains unclear. Germline values: CDR1 SGHVS, CDR2 FQNEAQ. CDR3 size: 15 residues. V was shortened by 0 bases and J by 1 base, with 9 bases between the two germline ends. The CDR3: CASSLAPVFNYGYTF. DNA of the CDR3: TGTGCCAGCAGCTTAGCGCCTGTCTTTAACTATGGCTACACCTTC.

The V call is TRBV9, the J call TRBJ2-3; 7 nucleotides align to TRBD2. The trim removed 4 bases at V and 4 bases at J, leaving 9 bases unmatched. Germline V lookup: CDR1 SGDLS, CDR2 YYNGEE. This CDR3 has 15 residues. The CDR3 DNA is TGTGCCAGCAGCTTAGAGGCGGGAGCGGCAGATACGCAGTATTTT. It encodes CASSLEAGAADTQYF.

This clone was recorded only once. The J gene is TRBJ2-6, the V gene TRBV7-9; 9 bases agree with TRBD1. V lost 5 bases and J lost 0; bases outside the gene matches: 5. CDR1 and CDR2 from the germline V gene are SEHNR and FQNEAQ (reference sequence). The CDR3 totals 17 residues. CDR3 DNA: TGTGCCAGCAGCATGGGACAGGGCGACTCTGGGGCCAACGTCCTGACTTTC. The encoded protein is CASSMGQGDSGANVLTF.

This clone was counted a single time. The chain uses TRBV6-4 and TRBJ1-1, with 8 bases fitting TRBD1. CDR3 size: 14 residues. V gave up 3 bases and J gave up 4 bases; unmatched junction bases: 4. The germline V gene encodes CDR1 MRHNA and CDR2 SNTAGT. CDR3: CASSETGGSTEAFF. The CDR3 nucleotides are TGTGCCAGCAGTGAAACAGGGGGTTCCACTGAAGCTTTCTTT.

The rearrangement joins TRBV28 to TRBJ2-4; D may be TRBD1 (7 bases). Trimming left V 5 bases short and J 7 bases short, with 24 bases between. Germline V lookup: CDR1 MDHEN, CDR2 SYDVKM. There are 17 residues in the CDR3. CDR3 in DNA: TGTGCCAGCAGTCAGGCGACAGGGAGGTATTTGGGTAACATTCAGTACTTC. Protein product: CASSQATGRYLGNIQYF.

The V call is TRBV28, the J call TRBJ1-5, with D uncertain. The CDR3 has 14 amino acids. The V and J ends lost 7 bases and 3 bases respectively, with 13 bases between them. Germline V lookup: CDR1 MDHEN, CDR2 SYDVKM. In DNA, the CDR3 is TGTGCCAGCACCTCGGATCAGAACAATCAGCCCCAGCATTTT. It yields the protein CASTSDQNNQPQHF.

V and J are TRBV2 and TRBJ2-1; 10 nucleotides agree with TRBD1. The V and J ends lost 6 bases and 6 bases, in that order; junction bases with no gene match: 14. The CDR3 runs to 17 residues. Germline V gives CDR1 SNHLY, CDR2 FYNNEI. CDR3 in amino acids: CASSAFSLRDRGNEQFF. As DNA, the CDR3 is TGTGCCAGCAGCGCCTTCTCACTCCGGGACAGGGGCAATGAGCAGTTCTTC.

The chain links TRBV20-1 to TRBJ2-1; D gene uncertain. Trimming pared 2 bases from V and 9 bases from J, leaving 8 bases between. The germline gives CDR1 DFQATT, CDR2 SNEGSKA (reference sequence). The CDR3 runs to 11 residues. The CDR3 region has the DNA TGCAGTGCTAGACCAGGTCCTGAGCAGTTCTTC. It translates to CSARPGPEQFF.

This clone was picked up a small number of times. V gene TRBV15 combines with J gene TRBJ2-3, with 11 bases matching TRBD2. V lost 3 bases and J lost 5; bases outside the gene matches: 4. The CDR3 extends over 15 amino acids. Germline loops: CDR1 LNHNV, CDR2 YYDKDF (reference sequence). The CDR3 DNA sequence: TGTGCCACCAGCAGGGGGGGACTAGCGGTAGATACGCAGTATTTT. It is translated as CATSRGGLAVDTQYF.

The rearrangement joins TRBV10-3 to TRBJ1-2; 7 bases line up with TRBD1. CDR1 ENHRY and CDR2 SYGVKD come from the germline V gene. V lost 6 bases, J lost 3 bases, and 7 bases stayed unmatched. CDR3 length: 14 residues. CDR3 nucleotide sequence: TGTGCCATCAGCGAGACAGGGAACGACTATGGCTACACCTTC. Protein sequence: CAISETGNDYGYTF.

The CDR3 reads CASSSIPGENEQFF. DNA for the CDR3: TGTGCCAGCAGTTCAATCCCGGGGGAGAATGAGCAGTTCTTC. The chain carries TRBV6-5 and TRBJ2-1; D possibly corresponds to TRBD2 (6 bases). The V end was cut by 4 bases, the J end by 7 bases, with 14 bases between. Germline CDR1 MNHEY, CDR2 SVGAGI. The CDR3 has 14 amino acids.